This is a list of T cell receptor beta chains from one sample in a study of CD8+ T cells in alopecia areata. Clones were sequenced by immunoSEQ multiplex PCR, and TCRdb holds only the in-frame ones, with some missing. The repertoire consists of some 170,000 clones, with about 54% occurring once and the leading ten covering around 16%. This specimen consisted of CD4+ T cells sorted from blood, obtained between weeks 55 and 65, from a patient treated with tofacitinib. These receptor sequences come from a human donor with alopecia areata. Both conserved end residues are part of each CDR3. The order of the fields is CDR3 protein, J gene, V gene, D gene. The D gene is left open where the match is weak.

CDR3aa: CSVPKDTEAFF
j_gene: TRBJ1-1
v_gene: TRBV29-1
d_gene: .

CDR3aa: CASSLDNEQFF
j_gene: TRBJ2-1
v_gene: TRBV5-1
d_gene: .

CDR3aa: CASSQSVTGRKGTIYNEQFF
j_gene: TRBJ2-1
v_gene: TRBV23-1
d_gene: TRBD1

CDR3aa: CASRSDRGYGYTF
j_gene: TRBJ1-2
v_gene: TRBV6-6
d_gene: TRBD1

CDR3aa: CASSPDSSNQPQHF
j_gene: TRBJ1-5
v_gene: TRBV18
d_gene: .

CDR3aa: CASSFGTRETQYF
j_gene: TRBJ2-5
v_gene: TRBV7-2
d_gene: .

CDR3aa: CAWQTGVGEKLFF
j_gene: TRBJ1-4
v_gene: TRBV30
d_gene: TRBD1

CDR3aa: CASSYVAGEQYF
j_gene: TRBJ2-7
v_gene: TRBV6-5
d_gene: TRBD2

CDR3aa: CASRAAYEQYF
j_gene: TRBJ2-7
v_gene: TRBV6-1
d_gene: .

CDR3aa: CASRAPGVSYNEQFF
j_gene: TRBJ2-1
v_gene: TRBV11-2
d_gene: .

CDR3aa: CASSLLPDGYTF
j_gene: TRBJ1-2
v_gene: TRBV28
d_gene: .

CDR3aa: CASTPGKVVGTQYF
j_gene: TRBJ2-5
v_gene: TRBV7-2
d_gene: .

CDR3aa: CASSQGGGSGESQETQYF
j_gene: TRBJ2-5
v_gene: TRBV4-1
d_gene: .

CDR3aa: CSVAQGGGELFF
j_gene: TRBJ2-2
v_gene: TRBV29-1
d_gene: .

CDR3aa: CAWSQTGGEAINIQYF
j_gene: TRBJ2-4
v_gene: TRBV30
d_gene: .

CDR3aa: CAWRDRGRNYGYTF
j_gene: TRBJ1-2
v_gene: TRBV30
d_gene: TRBD1

CDR3aa: CASSAPSGGAETQYF
j_gene: TRBJ2-5
v_gene: TRBV6-5
d_gene: TRBD2

CDR3aa: CASSLVGQGDSPLHF
j_gene: TRBJ1-6
v_gene: TRBV7-2
d_gene: TRBD1